The T cell receptor beta chain described here comes from a study of T cell repertoires in cytomegalovirus infection. Notes on the study in general: Across the ex vivo response, the dominant clonotypes were HLA-C-restricted CMV-specific TCR beta clonotypes. People with CMV and the relevant HLA were identified by cumulative public TCR beta family frequency.

This clonotype was recorded many times. Its antigen is still unknown. This CDR3 comprises 13 residues. V shed 0 bases and J shed 5 bases, with 7 bases lying between them. TCRdb called the reads again in MiXCR, with one record for every CDR3 protein. The table records fewer than 350,000 distinct CDR3 sequences, around a sixth of them present only once. The receptor was isolated from a human donor in good health (CMV status not recorded). Some clones in this sample may be carry-over from other donors' samples. Specimen: PBMCs. The V gene is TRBV12-3 or TRBV12-4, the J gene TRBJ1-2; D is undetermined. In DNA form, the CDR3 reads TGTGCCAGCAGTTTAGCGCGCACGTATGGCTACACCTTC. Translating gives CASSLARTYGYTF.